This paragraph reports one T cell receptor beta chain. What it binds is not known. The sample is drawn from a study of response to subunit inactivated influenza vaccine. TCRdb used MiXCR to reprocess the RT-PCR reads, holding one entry per CDR3 protein. The sample holds 550,000 to 600,000 distinct CDR3 sequences, 10% to 15% seen once. The CDR3 has 13 residues. Germline V gene sequence: CDR1 MNHEY, CDR2 SVGEGT. V was pared by 2 bases and J by 9 bases, with 8 bases between. General study points: Every seasonal influenza vaccination brings in few new T cells, the authors suggested.

The chain couples TRBV6-2 or TRBV6-3 to TRBJ1-6; D unclear. Sample: PBMCs from blood, taken on the day of vaccination. This TCR was recovered from a man aged 50 to 59 who received an inactivated influenza vaccine. The CDR3 loop reads CASSYQQGSPLHF. As DNA, the CDR3 is TGTGCCAGCAGTTACCAGCAAGGTTCACCCCTCCACTTT.